These T cell receptor beta chains were read from a single sample in a study of CD8 T cells in ankylosing spondylitis. TCRdb re-called the 5' RACE reads through MiXCR, storing one row per CDR3 protein. The sample yields 150,000 to 200,000 distinct CDR3 sequences, about a sixth seen once. The sequenced sample consisted of blood, either unsorted or a sorted T cell fraction (not recorded which). The receptors were sampled from a male donor with ankylosing spondylitis or in good health (not recorded which). The CDR3 runs from the conserved cysteine through the conserved F or W. Fields, in order: J gene, D gene, CDR3 length, V gene, clone size, CDR3 protein, CDR3 DNA. D genes are given only for firm matches. The listing skips clone size in some rows; elsewhere it reads once, few, many or a size class.

TRBJ1-1 | - | 13 | TRBV28 | few | CASSSLDRDAAFF | TGTGCCAGCAGTTCCTTAGACCGGGACGCAGCTTTCTTT
TRBJ2-2 | - | 15 | TRBV9 | many | CASSVRSANTGELFF | TGTGCCAGCAGTGTCCGGAGCGCGAACACCGGGGAGCTGTTTTTT
TRBJ1-4 | - | 17 | TRBV28 | many | CASSSEAGAGTNEKLFF | TGTGCCAGCAGTTCCGAAGCAGGGGCTGGGACTAATGAAAAACTGTTTTTT
TRBJ2-3 | - | 17 | TRBV4-1 | many | CASSPQRGGLSTDTQYF | TGCGCCAGCAGCCCCCAAAGAGGCGGCTTAAGCACAGATACGCAGTATTTT
TRBJ2-6 | - | 15 | TRBV19 | once | CASSPGEAGANVLTF | TGTGCCAGTAGCCCTGGGGAGGCTGGGGCCAACGTCCTGACTTTC
TRBJ2-2 | TRBD1 | 17 | TRBV24-1 | - | CATSDWDRAPGTGELFF | TGTGCCACCAGTGATTGGGACAGGGCGCCGGGGACCGGGGAGCTGTTTTTT
TRBJ1-2 | - | 13 | TRBV6-1 | many | CASFRGDVYGYTF | TGTGCCAGCTTTAGGGGGGATGTCTATGGCTACACCTTC
TRBJ2-3 | TRBD1 | 15 | TRBV28 | few | CASSADRTDSDTQYF | TGTGCCAGCAGTGCGGACAGGACAGATAGTGATACGCAGTATTTT
TRBJ2-2 | - | 15 | TRBV5-1 | once | CASSARDGTTGELFF | TGCGCCAGCAGCGCTCGGGACGGCACTACCGGGGAGCTGTTTTTT
TRBJ2-1 | - | 15 | TRBV5-6 | few | CASSRGASSYNEQFF | TGTGCCAGCAGCCGGGGGGCGTCGTCCTACAATGAGCAGTTCTTC
TRBJ2-2 | - | 14 | TRBV5-1 | many | CASSLVGQPGELFF | TGCGCCAGCAGCTTGGTCGGTCAACCCGGGGAGCTGTTTTTT
TRBJ2-1 | TRBD1 | 17 | TRBV24-1 | few | CATSDPPGQGPDNEQFF | TGTGCCACCAGTGATCCGCCTGGACAGGGGCCGGACAATGAGCAGTTCTTC
TRBJ1-4 | TRBD1 | 15 | TRBV20-1 | - | CSARPKTGSNEKLFF | TGCAGTGCTAGACCCAAGACAGGGAGTAATGAAAAACTGTTTTTT
TRBJ2-7 | - | 13 | TRBV7-6 | few | CASSLSSGYEQYF | TGTGCCAGCAGCTTATCGTCAGGCTACGAGCAGTACTTC
TRBJ1-5 | TRBD1 | 17 | TRBV24-1 | - | CATLRGGTGYSNQPQHF | TGTGCCACCCTACGAGGCGGGACAGGTTATAGCAATCAGCCCCAGCATTTT
TRBJ2-7 | - | 11 | TRBV5-1 | many | CASSSSYEQYF | TGCGCCAGCAGTTCCTCCTACGAGCAGTACTTC
TRBJ1-4 | - | 12 | TRBV12-3/TRBV12-4 | many | CASSFTGEKLFF | TGTGCCAGCAGTTTTACAGGAGAAAAACTGTTTTTT
TRBJ2-1 | - | 12 | TRBV27 | - | CASGRGYNEQFF | TGTGCCAGCGGGCGGGGCTACAATGAGCAGTTCTTC
TRBJ2-5 | - | 14 | TRBV5-1 | many | CASSLDGVVETQYF | TGCGCCAGCAGCTTGGACGGTGTTGTGGAGACCCAGTACTTC
TRBJ2-1 | - | 14 | TRBV12-3/TRBV12-4 | - | CASSLRRGYNEQFF | TGTGCCAGCAGTTTACGTCGGGGGTACAATGAGCAGTTCTTC
TRBJ2-1 | TRBD2 | 14 | TRBV29-1 | - | CSVEIAGVGNEQFF | TGCAGCGTTGAAATAGCGGGAGTTGGTAATGAGCAGTTCTTC
TRBJ2-1 | TRBD2 | 17 | TRBV19 | - | CASSRLAGGPVGGEQFF | TGTGCCAGTAGTAGACTAGCGGGAGGGCCAGTAGGAGGTGAGCAGTTCTTC
TRBJ1-5 | TRBD1 | 15 | TRBV6-1 | many | CASRKGTGWDQPQHF | TGTGCCAGCAGAAAGGGGACAGGGTGGGATCAGCCCCAGCATTTT
TRBJ2-3 | - | 15 | TRBV9 | few | CASSVVGEGTDTQYF | TGTGCCAGCAGCGTAGTAGGGGAAGGCACAGATACGCAGTATTTT
TRBJ2-3 | TRBD1 | 17 | TRBV5-1 | few | CASSLALTGGAGDTQYF | TGCGCCAGCAGCTTGGCCCTGACAGGGGGCGCAGGAGATACGCAGTATTTT
TRBJ2-1 | TRBD1 | 15 | TRBV5-1 | few | CASSPRGQVHNEQFF | TGCGCCAGCAGCCCTAGGGGACAGGTACACAATGAGCAGTTCTTC
TRBJ2-5 | - | 11 | TRBV29-1 | many | CSVEPGETQYF | TGCAGCGTTGAACCAGGAGAGACCCAGTACTTC
TRBJ2-3 | TRBD2 | 16 | TRBV20-1 | many | CSARRVAGVGADTQYF | TGCAGTGCCCGTCGGGTAGCGGGAGTAGGCGCAGATACGCAGTATTTT
TRBJ1-2 | - | 13 | TRBV6-1 | - | CASSENSLPRYTF | TGTGCCAGCAGTGAAAACAGTCTCCCTCGCTACACCTTC
TRBJ2-2 | - | 15 | TRBV12-3/TRBV12-4 | many | CASSPSQRNTGELFF | TGTGCCAGCAGCCCCTCCCAGCGTAACACCGGGGAGCTGTTTTTT
TRBJ1-5 | - | 10 | TRBV28 | many | CGAGNQPQHF | TGTGGAGCCGGAAATCAGCCCCAGCATTTT
TRBJ2-2 | - | 12 | TRBV20-1 | many | CSAREVAGELFF | TGCAGTGCTAGAGAAGTTGCCGGGGAGCTGTTTTTT
TRBJ2-2 | - | 14 | TRBV18 | - | CASSPETDDAELFF | TGTGCCAGCTCACCCGAAACGGACGATGCAGAGCTGTTTTTT
TRBJ2-1 | TRBD2 | 15 | TRBV11-2 | many | CASSSKWEGINEQFF | TGTGCCAGCAGCTCCAAGTGGGAGGGCATAAATGAGCAGTTCTTC
TRBJ2-7 | - | 12 | TRBV5-1 | many | CASSRTDYEQYF | TGCGCCAGCAGCCGCACAGATTACGAGCAGTACTTC
TRBJ2-4 | - | 15 | TRBV24-1 | few | CATSDDAGSKNIQYF | TGTGCCACCAGTGATGACGCAGGGTCCAAAAACATTCAGTACTTC
TRBJ2-7 | TRBD2 | 18 | TRBV3-1 | few | CASSPTGLAGFPSYEQYF | TGTGCCAGCAGCCCTACGGGACTAGCGGGATTCCCTTCCTACGAGCAGTACTTC
TRBJ1-2 | TRBD1 | 13 | TRBV20-1 | - | CSARDRQGEGYTF | TGCAGTGCTAGAGATCGGCAGGGGGAAGGCTACACCTTC
TRBJ2-1 | TRBD2 | 13 | TRBV9 | - | CASRRLAIDEQFF | TGTGCCAGCAGGCGACTAGCGATCGATGAGCAGTTCTTC
TRBJ2-5 | TRBD2 | 17 | TRBV5-1 | few | CASSSPRSGRSRETQYF | TGCGCCAGCAGCTCTCCCCGCAGCGGGAGAAGTCGAGAGACCCAGTACTTC
TRBJ2-3 | TRBD2 | 18 | TRBV11-2 | few | CASSLFGLAGRSTDTQYF | TGTGCCAGCAGCTTATTTGGTCTAGCGGGGCGCAGCACAGATACGCAGTATTTT
TRBJ2-1 | TRBD2 | 18 | TRBV7-6 | few | CASSSGRTSGREDNEQFF | TGTGCCAGCAGCTCCGGTCGGACTAGCGGGAGGGAAGACAATGAGCAGTTCTTC
TRBJ2-3 | - | 12 | TRBV5-1 | - | CASSLPTDTQYF | TGCGCCAGCAGCTTACCCACAGATACGCAGTATTTT
TRBJ2-1 | TRBD2 | 16 | TRBV5-6 | few | CASSLATSGAYNEQFF | TGTGCCAGCAGCTTGGCGACTAGCGGGGCATACAATGAGCAGTTCTTC
TRBJ1-6 | TRBD1 | 13 | TRBV5-1 | many | CASGQGDDSPLHF | TGCGCCAGCGGACAGGGGGATGATTCACCCCTCCACTTT
TRBJ2-1 | - | 10 | TRBV25-1 | - | CASSDYEQFF | TGTGCCAGCAGTGACTATGAGCAGTTCTTC